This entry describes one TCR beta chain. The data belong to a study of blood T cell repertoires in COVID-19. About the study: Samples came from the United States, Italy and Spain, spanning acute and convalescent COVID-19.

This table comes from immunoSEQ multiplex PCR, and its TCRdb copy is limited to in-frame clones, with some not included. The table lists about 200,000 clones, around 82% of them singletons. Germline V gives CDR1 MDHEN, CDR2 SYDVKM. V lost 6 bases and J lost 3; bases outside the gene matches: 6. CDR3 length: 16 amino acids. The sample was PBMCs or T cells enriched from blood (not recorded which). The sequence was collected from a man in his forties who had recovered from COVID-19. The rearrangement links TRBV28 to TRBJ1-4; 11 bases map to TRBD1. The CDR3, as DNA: TGTGCCAGCAGGCGGGACAGGGGGTTTGCTAATGAAAAACTGTTTTTT. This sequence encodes CASRRDRGFANEKLFF.